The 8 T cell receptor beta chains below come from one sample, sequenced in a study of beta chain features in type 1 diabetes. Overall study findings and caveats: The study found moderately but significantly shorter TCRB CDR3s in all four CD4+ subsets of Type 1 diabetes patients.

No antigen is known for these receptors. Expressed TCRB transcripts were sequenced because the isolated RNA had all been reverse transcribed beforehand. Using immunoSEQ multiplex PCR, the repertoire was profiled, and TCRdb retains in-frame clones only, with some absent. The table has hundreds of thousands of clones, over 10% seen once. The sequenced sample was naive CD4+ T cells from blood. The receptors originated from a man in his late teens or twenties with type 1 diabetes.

CDR3 loop: CASRGTDNEQFF. CDR3 DNA sequence: TGTGCCAGCCGAGGGACAGACAATGAGCAGTTCTTC. The chain employs TRBV6-6 and TRBJ2-1, with 7 bases identical to TRBD1. Germline CDR1 and CDR2: MNHNY and SVGAGI (reference sequence). The CDR3 is 12 amino acids. V shed 8 bases, J shed 5 bases, and the junction held 3 bases outside the gene matches.

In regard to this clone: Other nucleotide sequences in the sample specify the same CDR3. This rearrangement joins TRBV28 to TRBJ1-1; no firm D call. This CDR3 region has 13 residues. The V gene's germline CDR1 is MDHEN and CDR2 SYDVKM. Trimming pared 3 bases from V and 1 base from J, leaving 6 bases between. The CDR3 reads CASSFGQNTEAFF. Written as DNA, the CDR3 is TGTGCCAGCAGTTTTGGTCAGAACACTGAAGCTTTCTTT.

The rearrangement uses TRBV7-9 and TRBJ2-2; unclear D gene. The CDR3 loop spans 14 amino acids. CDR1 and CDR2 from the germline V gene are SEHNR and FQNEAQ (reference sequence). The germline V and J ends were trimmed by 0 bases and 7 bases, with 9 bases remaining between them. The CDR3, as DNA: TGTGCCAGCAGCTTAGCGGTCGGTGGCGGGGAGCTGTTTTTT. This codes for CASSLAVGGGELFF.

The CDR3 sequence is CASSPLSTGDEQYF. The DNA for the CDR3 is TGTGCCAGCAGCCCACTGAGCACCGGTGACGAGCAGTACTTC. The genes are TRBV7-2 and TRBJ2-7; D call uncertain. The V end was cut by 5 bases, the J end by 5 bases, with 16 bases between. From germline, CDR1 is SGHTA and CDR2 FQGNSA. This CDR3 spans 14 amino acids.

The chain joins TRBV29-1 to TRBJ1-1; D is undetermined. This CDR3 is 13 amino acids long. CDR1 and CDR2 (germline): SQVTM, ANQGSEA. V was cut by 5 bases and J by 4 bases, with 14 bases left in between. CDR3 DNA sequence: TGCAGCGTTCCCGGGAGAGATCGCACTGAAGCTTTCTTT. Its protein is CSVPGRDRTEAFF.

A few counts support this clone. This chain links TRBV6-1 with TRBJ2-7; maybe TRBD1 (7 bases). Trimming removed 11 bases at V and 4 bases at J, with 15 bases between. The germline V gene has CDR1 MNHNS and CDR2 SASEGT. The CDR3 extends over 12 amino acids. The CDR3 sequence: CAGGTANYEQYF. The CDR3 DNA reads TGTGCCGGGGGGACAGCGAATTACGAGCAGTACTTC.

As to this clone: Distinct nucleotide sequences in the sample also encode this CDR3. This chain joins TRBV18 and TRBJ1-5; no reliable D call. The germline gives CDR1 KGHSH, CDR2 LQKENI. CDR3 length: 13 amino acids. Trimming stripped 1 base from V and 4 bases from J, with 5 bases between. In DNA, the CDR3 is TGTGCCAGCTCACCACGTGAAAATCAGCCCCAGCATTTT. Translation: CASSPRENQPQHF.

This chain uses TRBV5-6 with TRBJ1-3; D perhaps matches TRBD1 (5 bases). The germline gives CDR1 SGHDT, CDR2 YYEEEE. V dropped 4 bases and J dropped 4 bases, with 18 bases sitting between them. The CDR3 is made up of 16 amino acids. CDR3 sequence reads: CASSLGGGPSGNTIYF. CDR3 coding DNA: TGTGCCAGCAGCCTGGGGGGAGGGCCGAGCGGAAACACCATATATTTT.